This entry lists 10 T cell receptor beta chains sequenced from one sample in a study of glioma-infiltrating T cells after dendritic cell vaccination. Sequencing was performed with immunoSEQ multiplex PCR; in TCRdb, only in-frame clones are kept and a portion is missing. The repertoire holds fewer than 100,000 clones, 85% to 90% seen once, with approximately 14% in the top ten. Sequencing was performed on blood, taken before dendritic cell vaccination. The origin of the receptors is a human donor with glioblastoma.

This chain links TRBV19 with TRBJ1-2; weak D call: TRBD1 (6 bases). The germline CDR1 and CDR2 sequences are LNHDA and SQIVND (reference sequence). V was cut by 4 bases and J by 3 bases, with 15 bases left in between. The CDR3 runs 15 residues. CDR3 sequence: CASSRSQGWDYGYTF. The DNA of the CDR3 is TGTGCCAGTAGTAGGTCACAGGGATGGGACTATGGCTACACCTTC.

The rearrangement links TRBV2 to TRBJ2-4; TRBD2 aligns across 7 bases. The junction had 3 bases not matched to a gene; V was cut back by 1 base and J by 0 bases. The CDR3 contains 16 residues. The germline V gene encodes CDR1 SNHLY and CDR2 FYNNEI. The CDR3, as DNA: TGTGCCAGCAGTGAAGGACTAGCCGTAGCCAAAAACATTCAGTACTTC. As protein: CASSEGLAVAKNIQYF.

This chain links TRBV7-9 with TRBJ1-4; TRBD1 matches 8 bases. V dropped 2 bases and J dropped 7; count of bases not matched to a gene: 3. CDR3 length: 14 amino acids. CDR1 and CDR2 (germline): SEHNR, FQNEAQ (reference sequence). The CDR3 DNA reads TGTGCCAGCAGCTTATCAGGGGGCAGTGAAAAACTGTTTTTT. Its protein product is CASSLSGGSEKLFF.

The genes are TRBV5-6 and TRBJ2-1; TRBD1 agrees at 8 bases. The V gene's germline CDR1 is SGHDT and CDR2 YYEEEE. This CDR3 has 18 residues. Losses at the gene ends were 4 bases for V and 2 bases for J; bases not matched to a gene: 14. The CDR3 coding sequence is TGTGCCAGCAGCCGTCCCGGGACAGGATTCACTACCTACAATGAGCAGTTCTTC. Translation gives CASSRPGTGFTTYNEQFF.

To note about this clone: This same CDR3 is encoded by further DNA sequences in the sample. The chain employs TRBV4-2 and TRBJ2-7; 8 nucleotides align to TRBD2. Unmatched junction bases numbered 14, after V lost 6 bases and J lost 4 bases. This CDR3 is 16 amino acids long. In germline, CDR1 is LGHNA, CDR2 YNFKEQ. The CDR3 loop is CASSTGGAGVEYEQYF. The CDR3 DNA reads as TGTGCCAGCAGTACCGGGGGAGCGGGAGTAGAGTACGAGCAGTACTTC.

The chain links TRBV27 to TRBJ2-5; 11 bases match TRBD2. After removal of 2 bases from V and 2 bases from J, the junction contained 7 bases not matched to a gene. Germline loops: CDR1 MNHEY, CDR2 SMNVEV (reference sequence). There are 17 residues in the CDR3. This chain's CDR3 is CASSLGTLAGGQETQYF. DNA of the CDR3: TGTGCCAGCAGTTTAGGTACCCTAGCGGGGGGACAAGAGACCCAGTACTTC.

This clone was observed a single time. The chain combines TRBV23-1 with TRBJ1-4; no definite D call. TRBV23-1 is known as an ORF, though its function is uncertain. The CDR3 totals 19 residues. V was clipped by 2 bases and J by 0 bases, with 19 bases between them. The CDR3 spells CASSQTAVSSPTTNEKLFF. The DNA of the CDR3 is TGCGCCAGCAGTCAAACCGCAGTGTCGTCACCCACAACTAATGAAAAACTGTTTTTT.

The rearrangement joins TRBV5-1 to TRBJ2-7; D might be TRBD2 (6 bases). The CDR3 totals 15 residues. V gave up 5 bases and J gave up 3 bases, with 18 bases separating them. Germline V gene sequence: CDR1 SGHRS, CDR2 YFSETQ. The CDR3 DNA is TGCGCCAGCAGACCAACCACCGGGACTCACTACGAGCAGTACTTC. As protein: CASRPTTGTHYEQYF.

The chain uses TRBV9 and TRBJ2-3; 11 bases are a match to TRBD1. V was pared by 3 bases and J by 5 bases, with 8 bases of the junction left unmatched. Per germline, CDR1 SGDLS and CDR2 YYNGEE. The CDR3 covers 16 residues. Here the CDR3 DNA reads TGTGCCAGCAGCGCCCGGACAGGGGGCGAAGGAGATACGCAGTATTTT. Translated, it gives CASSARTGGEGDTQYF.

This clone was observed a few times. CDR3 bases: TGTGCCAGCAGTGGGCCCCCCGAGCGGGAGCTATACAATGAGCAGTTCTTC. Residues: CASSGPPERELYNEQFF. The chain is built from TRBV25-1 and TRBJ2-1; 8 bases map to TRBD2. This CDR3 is 17 amino acids long. CDR1 and CDR2 (germline): MGHDK, SYGVNS. With V trimmed by 4 bases and J by 4 bases, 12 bases remained unmatched.